These T cell receptor beta chains were read from a single sample in a study of early T cells in non-severe SARS-CoV-2 infection. A single record per CDR3 protein comes from TCRdb applying MiXCR to the 5' RACE reads. The sample carries approximately 98,000 distinct CDR3 sequences, roughly 12% recorded once. The sample taken for sequencing was whole blood. Receptors originate from an adult who was a healthcare worker with PCR-confirmed SARS-CoV-2 infection or an uninfected control (not recorded which). Both conserved end residues are part of each CDR3. A D gene is named only where the DNA matches it firmly. Clone size is shown for a subset of rows, as once, few, many or a class of expanded clone.

CDR3	DNA	J	size	V	D
CASSLSGLAGASYEQYF	TGTGCCAGCAGTTTATCAGGACTAGCGGGGGCCTCCTACGAGCAGTACTTC	TRBJ2-7	.	TRBV28	TRBD2
CASSYGDLSYEQYF	TGTGCCAGCAGTTACGGGGACCTCTCCTACGAGCAGTACTTC	TRBJ2-7	many	TRBV6-5	.
CSARDIIHTDTQYF	TGCAGTGCTAGGGATATAATACACACAGATACGCAGTATTTT	TRBJ2-3	many	TRBV20-1	.
CASSPPGQKETQYF	TGTGCCAGCTCACCACCCGGGCAGAAAGAGACCCAGTACTTC	TRBJ2-5	.	TRBV18	.
CASPTGADEQYF	TGTGCCAGCCCAACAGGGGCGGACGAGCAGTACTTC	TRBJ2-7	many	TRBV6-6	TRBD1
CASTVGANEQFF	TGTGCCAGCACCGTTGGAGCCAATGAGCAGTTCTTC	TRBJ2-1	.	TRBV6-6	.
CASATPRGGRGVVGEKLFF	TGTGCCAGCGCTACTCCTCGGGGAGGCAGGGGAGTTGTCGGCGAAAAACTGTTTTTT	TRBJ1-4	few	TRBV6-1	.
CATSRDPSSYNEQFF	TGTGCCACCAGCAGAGATCCGAGCTCCTACAATGAGCAGTTCTTC	TRBJ2-1	few	TRBV15	.
CASRWTGMEKLFF	TGTGCCAGCAGGTGGACAGGGATGGAAAAACTGTTTTTT	TRBJ1-4	few	TRBV28	TRBD1
CASSLQQVSYGYTF	TGTGCCAGCAGCCTGCAACAGGTTTCCTATGGCTACACCTTC	TRBJ1-2	many	TRBV5-6	.
CASSLKAGTEAFF	TGCGCCAGCAGCTTGAAGGCGGGCACTGAAGCTTTCTTT	TRBJ1-1	.	TRBV5-1	.
CASSREGGNTIYF	TGTGCCAGTTCTAGAGAAGGTGGAAACACCATATATTTT	TRBJ1-3	many	TRBV19	.
CASSQEAYATYEQYF	TGTGCCAGCAGCCAAGAGGCCTATGCCACCTACGAGCAGTACTTC	TRBJ2-7	.	TRBV4-2	.
CSVEKDMNTEAFF	TGCAGCGTTGAGAAGGACATGAACACTGAAGCTTTCTTT	TRBJ1-1	few	TRBV29-1	.
CASTYLGGGQPQHF	TGTGCCAGTACCTACCTGGGGGGCGGTCAGCCCCAGCATTTT	TRBJ1-5	many	TRBV19	.
CASSADPGIDNEQFF	TGCGCCAGCAGCGCAGACCCCGGGATTGACAATGAGCAGTTCTTC	TRBJ2-1	.	TRBV5-1	.
CASSRGQLDPHTGELFF	TGCGCCAGCAGCAGGGGACAGCTTGACCCTCACACCGGGGAGCTGTTTTTT	TRBJ2-2	.	TRBV5-1	TRBD1
CAWSVSSRGEKRYF	TGTGCCTGGAGTGTATCGAGTAGGGGGGAGAAAAGGTACTTC	TRBJ2-5	.	TRBV30	.
CSARLSAGTGYHEQYF	TGCAGTGCTAGACTCTCCGCCGGGACAGGGTACCACGAGCAGTACTTC	TRBJ2-7	.	TRBV20-1	TRBD1
CAISDRYTEAFF	TGTGCCATCAGTGACCGGTACACTGAAGCTTTCTTT	TRBJ1-1	.	TRBV10-3	.
CASSLFASSSTDTQYF	TGTGCCAGCAGCTTGTTTGCTTCTTCTAGCACAGATACGCAGTATTTT	TRBJ2-3	few	TRBV5-6	.
CASSFTSGLRRPTDTQYF	TGTGCCAGCAGTTTTACTAGCGGGTTACGCAGGCCCACAGATACGCAGTATTTT	TRBJ2-3	.	TRBV27	TRBD2
CASSAGQGHNSPLHF	TGTGCCAGCAGCGCCGGACAGGGCCATAATTCACCCCTCCACTTT	TRBJ1-6	.	TRBV9	TRBD1
CASSLDTLRTGAWADTQYF	TGTGCCAGCAGCTTAGATACCCTCAGGACGGGAGCGTGGGCAGATACGCAGTATTTT	TRBJ2-3	.	TRBV11-2	.
CASSLRGRETQYF	TGTGCCAGCAGCTTAAGGGGGCGAGAGACCCAGTACTTC	TRBJ2-5	few	TRBV7-6	TRBD1
CASRDRGSTDTQYF	TGTGCCAGCAGGGACAGGGGTAGCACAGATACGCAGTATTTT	TRBJ2-3	many	TRBV2	TRBD1
CASSQNSGPGGNQPQHF	TGTGCCAGCAGCCAAAATTCCGGCCCGGGTGGCAATCAGCCCCAGCATTTT	TRBJ1-5	few	TRBV3-1	.
CATSRGPRPREAFF	TGTGCCACCAGCAGAGGGCCTCGACCCAGAGAGGCTTTCTTT	TRBJ1-1	few	TRBV15	.
CASSPAGEEDTQYF	TGTGCCAGCTCACCAGCGGGAGAGGAAGATACGCAGTATTTT	TRBJ2-3	few	TRBV18	TRBD2
CASRSFKGGYTF	TGTGCCAGCAGATCTTTCAAGGGGGGCTACACCTTC	TRBJ1-2	many	TRBV6-5	.
CSVAGGGSETQYF	TGCAGCGTAGCGGGAGGAGGCAGTGAGACCCAGTACTTC	TRBJ2-5	.	TRBV29-1	TRBD2
CASSPQPGSPQETQYF	TGCGCCAGCAGCCCCCAGCCCGGGAGCCCCCAAGAGACCCAGTACTTC	TRBJ2-5	.	TRBV5-1	.
CSAEAADTQYF	TGCAGTGCGGAAGCCGCAGATACGCAGTATTTT	TRBJ2-3	many	TRBV20-1	.
CSARGTGGWQETQYF	TGCAGTGCTAGGGGGACAGGGGGTTGGCAAGAGACCCAGTACTTC	TRBJ2-5	.	TRBV20-1	TRBD1
CASSEVGQGTMNTEAFF	TGTGCCAGCAGTGAAGTGGGACAGGGGACAATGAACACTGAAGCTTTCTTT	TRBJ1-1	many	TRBV25-1	TRBD1
CSVRQETQYF	TGCAGCGTCCGGCAAGAGACCCAGTACTTC	TRBJ2-5	.	TRBV29-1	.
CASSQVPAGQGFEQYF	TGTGCCAGCAGCCAAGTCCCCGCGGGACAGGGGTTCGAGCAGTACTTC	TRBJ2-7	many	TRBV3-1	TRBD1
CASSIAENFQYF	TGTGCCAGCAGCATAGCAGAAAACTTTCAGTACTTC	TRBJ2-4	.	TRBV5-6	.
CASSLSGGRDQPQHF	TGTGCCAGCAGCTTATCAGGGGGACGGGATCAGCCCCAGCATTTT	TRBJ1-5	few	TRBV13	TRBD1
CASRGSSTDTQYF	TGTGCCAGCCGCGGGAGTAGCACAGATACGCAGTATTTT	TRBJ2-3	.	TRBV19	TRBD2
CASTLSVPGSQETQYF	TGTGCCAGCACCCTTAGCGTCCCCGGAAGTCAAGAGACCCAGTACTTC	TRBJ2-5	many	TRBV7-6	.
CSVRAGGQYNEQFF	TGCAGCGTTAGAGCGGGAGGGCAATACAATGAGCAGTTCTTC	TRBJ2-1	few	TRBV29-1	TRBD2
CASSVGVDLMNTEAFF	TGTGCCAGCAGCGTAGGAGTCGATCTTATGAACACTGAAGCTTTCTTT	TRBJ1-1	many	TRBV9	.
CASSFPPGELFF	TGCGCCAGCAGCTTCCCACCGGGGGAGCTGTTTTTT	TRBJ2-2	many	TRBV5-1	.
CASSPTPIAKNIQYF	TGTGCCAGCAGCCCAACACCGATAGCCAAAAACATTCAGTACTTC	TRBJ2-4	.	TRBV6-2/TRBV6-3	.
CASSPYIPLLLYF	TGTGCCAGCAGTCCGTACATCCCCCTCTTGCTGTATTTT	TRBJ2-3	few	TRBV2	.
CASSTGDRIDQPQHF	TGTGCCAGTAGTACCGGGGACCGAATTGATCAGCCCCAGCATTTT	TRBJ1-5	few	TRBV19	.
CSVEDRSGGTDTQYF	TGCAGCGTTGAAGATCGCAGCGGGGGCACAGATACGCAGTATTTT	TRBJ2-3	many	TRBV29-1	TRBD2
CASSSRQRLETQYF	TGTGCCAGCAGCTCGAGACAGAGATTGGAGACCCAGTACTTC	TRBJ2-5	many	TRBV13	.
CASSHLTGKQETQYF	TGTGCCAGCAGCCACCTCACAGGGAAGCAAGAGACCCAGTACTTC	TRBJ2-5	few	TRBV3-1	.
CASSLAGEYPEQYF	TGTGCCAGCAGCTTAGCGGGAGAGTATCCCGAGCAGTACTTC	TRBJ2-7	many	TRBV7-8	.
CSARGVETENSPLHF	TGCAGTGCTAGAGGAGTGGAGACAGAAAATTCACCCCTCCACTTT	TRBJ1-6	.	TRBV20-1	.